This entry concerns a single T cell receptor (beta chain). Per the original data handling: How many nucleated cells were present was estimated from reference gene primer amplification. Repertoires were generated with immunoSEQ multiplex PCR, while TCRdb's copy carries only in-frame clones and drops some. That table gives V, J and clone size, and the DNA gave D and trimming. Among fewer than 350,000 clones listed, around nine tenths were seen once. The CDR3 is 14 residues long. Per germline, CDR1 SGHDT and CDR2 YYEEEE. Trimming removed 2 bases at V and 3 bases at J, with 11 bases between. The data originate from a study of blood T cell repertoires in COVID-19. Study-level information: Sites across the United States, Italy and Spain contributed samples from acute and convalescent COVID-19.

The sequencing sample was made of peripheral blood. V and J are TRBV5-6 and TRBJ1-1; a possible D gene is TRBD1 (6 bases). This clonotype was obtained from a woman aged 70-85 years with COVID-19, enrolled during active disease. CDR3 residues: CASSFIQGYTEAFF. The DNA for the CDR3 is TGTGCCAGCAGCTTCATACAGGGCTACACTGAAGCTTTCTTT.